This entry concerns a single T cell receptor beta chain. The antigen is unknown. This sample stems from a study of T cells after posttransplantation cyclophosphamide. General study findings and limits: Donor CD8+ memory clones often dominated recipient blood repertoires at later times.

CDR1 SGHRS and CDR2 YFSETQ come from the germline V gene. Trimming stripped 1 base from V and 2 bases from J, with 10 bases between. This CDR3 comprises 15 residues. Only in-frame clones appear in the TCRdb table, and some are missing; sequencing was by immunoSEQ multiplex PCR. The sample includes some 54,000 clones, under 95% of them seen just once. The related graft donor's blood sample was taken on the day of bone marrow donation. The genes are TRBV5-1 and TRBJ2-1, with D maybe TRBD1 (6 bases). Sequencing was done on a sample of PBMCs. The sequence came from a woman aged 30 to 39 in good health and a related stem cell transplant donor. The CDR3 nucleotides read TGCGCCAGCAGCTTGACAGGGATGCCCTACAATGAGCAGTTCTTC. Amino acids: CASSLTGMPYNEQFF.